This TCR beta chain was captured in a study of diagnostic markers for celiac disease (TCRdb year 2020). No count is recorded, yet this clonotype rates as medium-sized (0.01 to 0.1%) from its frequency. Its antigen is not yet known. This sample was sequenced with an Illumina MiSeq. Through TCRdb reprocessing, the reads give one entry per CDR3 protein sequence; DNA is omitted. The data table for this sample lists a few thousand distinct CDR3 sequences. Clones ranked in the top ten supply 5.9% of the sample. From cysteine to phenylalanine, the CDR3 is 14 amino acids long. No DNA is recorded. According to the germline V gene, CDR1 reads SQVTM and CDR2 reads ANQGSEA.

The receptor was isolated from a human donor. This table probably holds off-target reads from a library built for another chain. The chain is encoded by TRBV29-1 joined to TRBJ2-1; TCRdb selects TRBD2, and the lack of DNA leaves this call unchecked. The sequencing sample was made of either unsorted cells or a sorted T cell fraction (not recorded which). CDR3 protein: CSAWTSGVYNEQFF.